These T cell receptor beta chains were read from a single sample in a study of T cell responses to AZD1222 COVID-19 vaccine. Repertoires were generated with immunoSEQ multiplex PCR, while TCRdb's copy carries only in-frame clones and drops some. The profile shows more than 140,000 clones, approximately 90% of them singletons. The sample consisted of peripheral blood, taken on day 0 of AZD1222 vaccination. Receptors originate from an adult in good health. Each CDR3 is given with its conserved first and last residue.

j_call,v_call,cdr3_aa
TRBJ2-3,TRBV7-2,CASSRATDTQYF
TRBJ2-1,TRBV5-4,CASSLVAGLADYNEQFF
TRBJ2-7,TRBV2,CASSDESSSEQYF
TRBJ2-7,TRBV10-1,CASSEWELFYEQYF
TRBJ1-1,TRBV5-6,CARDPWGRNTEAFF
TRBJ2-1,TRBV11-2,CASSLTPGLAGDLEQFF
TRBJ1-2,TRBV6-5,CASTLKARANYGYTF
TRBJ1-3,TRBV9,CASSDKITGGADGNTIYF
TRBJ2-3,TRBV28,CASRGSGSWVDTQYF
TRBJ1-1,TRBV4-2,CASSPGTGGPMNTEAFF
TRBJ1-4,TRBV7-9,CASSSGLTGEVTNEKLFF
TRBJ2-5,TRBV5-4,CASSTGTVQETQYF
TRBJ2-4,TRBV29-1,CSAVTTGGAKNIQYF
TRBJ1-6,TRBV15,CATRLGGANSPLHF
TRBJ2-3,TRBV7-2,CASSLTQTTDTQYF
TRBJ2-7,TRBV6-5,CASSMDPEPPYEQYF
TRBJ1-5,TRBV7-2,CASSLDPISNQPQHF
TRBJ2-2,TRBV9,CASSVGNWGSNTGELFF
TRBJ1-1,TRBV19,CASSSRTGVGAEAFF
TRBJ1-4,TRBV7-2,CASSLQGGTNEKLFF
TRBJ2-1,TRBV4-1,CASSQNNPGGEQFF
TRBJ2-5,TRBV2,CASSYQETQYF
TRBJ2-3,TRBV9,CASRGQGGITDTQYF
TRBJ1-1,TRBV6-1,CASSEERTLFF
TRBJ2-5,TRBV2,CASSKTGRQETQYF
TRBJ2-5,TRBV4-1,CASSQTDLSSQETQYF
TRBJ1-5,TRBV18,CASSPEGVHQHF
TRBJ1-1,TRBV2,CASRADMVEAFF
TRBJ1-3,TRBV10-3,CASQGYSGNTIYF
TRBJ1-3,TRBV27,CASSSRESPNTIYF
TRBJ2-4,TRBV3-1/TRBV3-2,CASSVASVGDPKNIQYF
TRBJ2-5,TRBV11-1,CASSLNRVQETQYF
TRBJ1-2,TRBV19,CATAAGSNYGYTF
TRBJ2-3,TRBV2,CASSDGTSAQYF
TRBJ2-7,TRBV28,CASSSWGLLSYEQYF
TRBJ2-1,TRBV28,CASSRRTGAIFNEQFF
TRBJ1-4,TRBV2,CASRYGTAEEKLFF
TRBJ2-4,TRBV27,CASSPRDWHIQYF
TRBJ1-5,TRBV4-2,CASSRRGGNQPQHF
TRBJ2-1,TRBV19,CASKIGTSGYNEQFF
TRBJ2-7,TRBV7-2,CASSSDNSYEQYF
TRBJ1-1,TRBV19,CASSPPRRGAPEAFF
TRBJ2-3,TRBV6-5,CASSPGLRDGDTQYF
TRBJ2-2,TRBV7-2,CASSLRRTGELFF
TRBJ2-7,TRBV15,CATSRAATSGGYEQYF